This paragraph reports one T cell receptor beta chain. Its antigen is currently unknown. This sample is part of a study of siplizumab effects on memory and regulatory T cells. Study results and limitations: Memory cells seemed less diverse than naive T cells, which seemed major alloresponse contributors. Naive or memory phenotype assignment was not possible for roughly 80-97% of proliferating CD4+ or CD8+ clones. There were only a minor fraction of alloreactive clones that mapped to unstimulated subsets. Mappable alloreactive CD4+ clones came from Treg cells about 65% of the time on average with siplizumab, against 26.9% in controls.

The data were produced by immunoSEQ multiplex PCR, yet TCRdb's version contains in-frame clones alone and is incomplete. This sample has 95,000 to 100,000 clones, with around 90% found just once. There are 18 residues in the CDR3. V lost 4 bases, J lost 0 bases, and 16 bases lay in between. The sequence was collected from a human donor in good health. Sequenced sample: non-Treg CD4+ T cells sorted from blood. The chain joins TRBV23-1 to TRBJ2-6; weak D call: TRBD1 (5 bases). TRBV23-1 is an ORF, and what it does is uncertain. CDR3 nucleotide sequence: TGCGCCAGCAGTCTTCTGGACACAACTCCCTCTGGGGCCAACGTCCTGACTTTC. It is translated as CASSLLDTTPSGANVLTF.